This T cell receptor (beta chain) was sequenced in a study of long-term antiretroviral therapy in people with HIV. CDR3 size: 12 residues. Trimming took off 2 bases at V and 4 bases at J, with 9 bases between the two ends. Germline loops: CDR1 GTSNPN, CDR2 SVGIG (reference sequence). They ran version v3.0 of the immunoSEQ assay at survey level. Produced via immunoSEQ multiplex PCR; TCRdb's table is partial and in-frame only. The sample lists some 21,000 clones; 82% were seen once. Sequencing used unsorted PBMCs, obtained 0.3 years after starting antiretroviral therapy. This rearrangement joins TRBV30 to TRBJ2-7; a possible D gene is TRBD2 (6 bases). This sequence was found in a man aged 45-65 years with HIV. The CDR3 spells CAWSPGTYEQYF. The CDR3 region has the DNA TGTGCCTGGAGTCCAGGGACTTACGAGCAGTACTTC.